The clone carrying this TCR beta chain was seen only a few times. Its antigen is not known. Trimming took 3 bases from V and 2 from J, leaving 7 bases between them. The CDR3 consists of 13 residues. Germline assignment: CDR1 SEHNR and CDR2 FQNEAQ (reference sequence). TCRdb redid the calling of the 5' RACE reads with MiXCR, one entry per CDR3 protein. The sample holds hundreds of thousands of distinct CDR3 sequences; more than 15% are singletons and the top ten take about a fifth. The data derive from a study of T-cell memory formation after mild COVID-19. Study-level background: TCR clustering was largely donor specific. General observations from the study: Contracting CD4+ clones were located mainly in CM and EM, and CD8+ clones in EMRA.

The source material was PBMCs or a T cell subset sorted from them (not recorded which). This chain connects TRBV7-9 to TRBJ1-2; no clear D. This TCR was sampled from a man between 18 and 35 years old who had mild COVID-19 (a few samples of this study predate the infection). Cell type and time point are not known. CDR3 sequence (DNA): TGTGCCAGCAGCTTTCTTAGCAACTATGGCTACACCTTC. Its translation is CASSFLSNYGYTF.